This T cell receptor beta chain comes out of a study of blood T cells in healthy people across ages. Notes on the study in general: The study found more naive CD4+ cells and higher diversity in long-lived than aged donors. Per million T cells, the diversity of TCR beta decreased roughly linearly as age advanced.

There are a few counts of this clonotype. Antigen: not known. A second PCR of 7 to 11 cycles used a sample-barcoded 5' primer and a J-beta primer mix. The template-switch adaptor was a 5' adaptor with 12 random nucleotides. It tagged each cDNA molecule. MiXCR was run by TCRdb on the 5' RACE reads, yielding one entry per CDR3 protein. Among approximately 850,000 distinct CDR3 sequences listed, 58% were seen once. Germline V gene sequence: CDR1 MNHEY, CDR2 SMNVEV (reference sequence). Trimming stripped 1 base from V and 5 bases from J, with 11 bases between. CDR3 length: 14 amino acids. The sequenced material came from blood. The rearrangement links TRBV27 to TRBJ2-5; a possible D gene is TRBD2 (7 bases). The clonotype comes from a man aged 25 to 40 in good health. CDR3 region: CASSLFEGGETQYF. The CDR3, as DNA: TGTGCCAGCAGTTTATTCGAGGGGGGGGAGACCCAGTACTTC.